Detailed here is one T cell receptor (beta chain). TCRdb's copy holds only in-frame clones and misses some; the assay was immunoSEQ multiplex PCR. In the table there are about 80,000 clones, about 82% of which are singletons. Trimming at V came to 0 bases and at J to 3 bases, leaving 8 bases not matched to a gene. Germline CDR1 and CDR2: SGDLS and YYNGEE. The CDR3 is made up of 17 amino acids. This record belongs to a study of blood T cell repertoires in COVID-19. The source is an elderly woman with acute or convalescent COVID-19. This chain joins TRBV9 and TRBJ2-3; TRBD2 matches at 9 bases. Sequencing used peripheral blood. CDR3 sequence reads: CASSVGSSGGGTDTQYF. The CDR3 DNA is TGTGCCAGCAGCGTAGGTAGTAGCGGGGGAGGAACAGATACGCAGTATTTT.